This T cell receptor beta chain was profiled in a study of T cell responses to AZD1222 COVID-19 vaccine. Study findings and constraints: No repertoire was sampled before or during the peak T cell response, only after it. Only 5 to 7 AZD1222 recipients were seropositive at baseline. Clonal diversity may have been underestimated in mostly white British donors. With dominance at 160-218 and 743-854, vaccine-associated CD4 TCRs spanned spike.

Profiling relied on immunoSEQ multiplex PCR, and the TCRdb table lists in-frame clones only, not all of them. The table shows 65,000 to 90,000 clones, with 70% to 90% occurring only once. A remark on this clone: Its antigen is currently unknown.

This clonotype was obtained from an adult in good health. Sequenced material: peripheral blood, taken on day 0 of AZD1222 vaccination.

As DNA, the CDR3 is TGTGCCAGCGGCTCGGAGGGGCGTGGGGAGACCCAGTACTTC. Translation gives CASGSEGRGETQYF. This chain uses TRBV27 with TRBJ2-5, with D possibly TRBD2 on 6 matching bases. The CDR3 covers 14 residues. Trimming took off 8 bases at V and 5 bases at J, with 18 bases between the two ends. Germline V lookup: CDR1 MNHEY, CDR2 SMNVEV (reference sequence).